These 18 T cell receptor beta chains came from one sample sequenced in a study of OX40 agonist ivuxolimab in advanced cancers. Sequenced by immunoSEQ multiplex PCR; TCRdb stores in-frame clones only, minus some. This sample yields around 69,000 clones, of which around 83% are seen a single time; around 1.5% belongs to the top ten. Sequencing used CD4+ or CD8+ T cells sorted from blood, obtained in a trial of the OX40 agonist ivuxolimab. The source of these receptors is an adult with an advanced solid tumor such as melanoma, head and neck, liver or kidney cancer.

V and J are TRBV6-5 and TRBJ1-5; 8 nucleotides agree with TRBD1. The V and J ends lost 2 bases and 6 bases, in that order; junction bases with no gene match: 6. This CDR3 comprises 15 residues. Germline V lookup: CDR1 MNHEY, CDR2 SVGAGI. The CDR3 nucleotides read TGTGCCAGCAGTTACCCAGGGGGCACGGGTCAGCCCCAGCATTTT. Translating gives CASSYPGGTGQPQHF.

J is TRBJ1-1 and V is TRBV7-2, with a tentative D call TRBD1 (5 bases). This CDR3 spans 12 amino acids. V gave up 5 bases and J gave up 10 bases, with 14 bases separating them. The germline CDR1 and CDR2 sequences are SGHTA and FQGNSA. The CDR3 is CASSMRTGRAFF. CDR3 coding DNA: TGTGCCAGCAGCATGAGAACGGGGCGAGCTTTCTTT.

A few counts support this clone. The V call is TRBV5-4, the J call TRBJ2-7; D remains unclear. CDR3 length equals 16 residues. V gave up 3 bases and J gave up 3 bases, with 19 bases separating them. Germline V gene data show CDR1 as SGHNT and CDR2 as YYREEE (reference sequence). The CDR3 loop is CASSSGSESSLYEQYF. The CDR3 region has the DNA TGTGCCAGCAGCTCAGGTTCAGAGTCCTCTCTCTACGAGCAGTACTTC.

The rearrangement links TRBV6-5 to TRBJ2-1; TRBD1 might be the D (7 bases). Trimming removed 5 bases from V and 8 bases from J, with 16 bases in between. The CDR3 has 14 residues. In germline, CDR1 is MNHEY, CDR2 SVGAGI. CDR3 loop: CASSDRTGGDEQFF. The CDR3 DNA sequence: TGTGCCAGCAGTGACCGGACAGGCGGGGATGAGCAGTTCTTC.

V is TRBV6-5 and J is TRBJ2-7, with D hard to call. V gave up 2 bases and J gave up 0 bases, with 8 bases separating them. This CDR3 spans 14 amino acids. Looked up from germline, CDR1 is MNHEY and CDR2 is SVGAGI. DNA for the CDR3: TGTGCCAGCAGTTACGGGTCAGACTCCTACGAGCAGTACTTC. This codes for CASSYGSDSYEQYF.

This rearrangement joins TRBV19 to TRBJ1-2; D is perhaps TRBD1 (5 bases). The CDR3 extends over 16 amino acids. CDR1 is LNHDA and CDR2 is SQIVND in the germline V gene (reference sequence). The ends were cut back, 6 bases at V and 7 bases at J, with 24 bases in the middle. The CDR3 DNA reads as TGTGCCAGTAGGAGGGTAGGGACGGCTTTAAATCCTGGCTACACCTTC. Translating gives CASRRVGTALNPGYTF.

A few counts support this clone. The CDR3 nucleotides are TGTGCCAGCAGTTTACGGGGCTATGGCTACACCTTC. Translating it yields CASSLRGYGYTF. This chain links TRBV28 with TRBJ1-2; D gene unclear. Trimming left V 2 bases short and J 4 bases short, with 5 bases between. The CDR3 totals 12 residues. Germline V gene lookup returns CDR1 MDHEN and CDR2 SYDVKM.

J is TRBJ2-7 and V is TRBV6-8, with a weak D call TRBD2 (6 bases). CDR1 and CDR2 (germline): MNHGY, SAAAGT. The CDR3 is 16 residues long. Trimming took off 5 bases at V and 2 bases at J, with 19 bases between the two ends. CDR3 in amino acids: CASSKSSDMTTYEQYF. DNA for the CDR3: TGTGCCAGCAGTAAATCTAGCGACATGACCACCTACGAGCAGTACTTC.

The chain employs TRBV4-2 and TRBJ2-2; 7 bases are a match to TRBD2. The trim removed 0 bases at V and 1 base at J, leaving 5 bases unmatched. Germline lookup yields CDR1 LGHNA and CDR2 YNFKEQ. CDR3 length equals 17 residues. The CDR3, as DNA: TGTGCCAGCAGCCAAGAGCCCAGCGGGATGAACACCGGGGAGCTGTTTTTT. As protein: CASSQEPSGMNTGELFF.

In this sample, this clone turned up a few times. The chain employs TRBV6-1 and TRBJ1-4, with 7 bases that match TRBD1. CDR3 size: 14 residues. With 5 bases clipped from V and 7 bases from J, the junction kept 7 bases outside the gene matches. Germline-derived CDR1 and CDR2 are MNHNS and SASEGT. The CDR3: CASSHGQESEKLFF. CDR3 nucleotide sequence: TGTGCCAGCAGTCATGGACAGGAAAGTGAAAAACTGTTTTTT.

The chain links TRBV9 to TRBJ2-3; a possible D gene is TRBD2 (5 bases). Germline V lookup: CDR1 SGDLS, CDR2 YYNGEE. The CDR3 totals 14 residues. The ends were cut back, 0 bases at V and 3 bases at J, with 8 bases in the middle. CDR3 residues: CASSVVDLTDTQYF. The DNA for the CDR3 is TGTGCCAGCAGCGTAGTGGACTTGACAGATACGCAGTATTTT.

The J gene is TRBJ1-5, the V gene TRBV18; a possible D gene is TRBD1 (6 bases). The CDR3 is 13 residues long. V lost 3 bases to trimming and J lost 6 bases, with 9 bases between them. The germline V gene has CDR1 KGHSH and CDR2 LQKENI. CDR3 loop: CASSPGGGQPQHF. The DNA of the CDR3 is TGTGCCAGCTCACCGGGGGGCGGTCAGCCCCAGCATTTT.

CDR3 nucleotide sequence: TGTGCCAGCAGCGCTCTTCTGGGGATCTCCTACGAGCAGTACTTC. This encodes CASSALLGISYEQYF. The chain recombines TRBV7-2 with TRBJ2-5, with D unresolved. TRBJ2-7 matches the DNA end more closely, so the J call is doubtful. Germline values: CDR1 SGHTA, CDR2 FQGNSA. This CDR3 is 15 amino acids long.

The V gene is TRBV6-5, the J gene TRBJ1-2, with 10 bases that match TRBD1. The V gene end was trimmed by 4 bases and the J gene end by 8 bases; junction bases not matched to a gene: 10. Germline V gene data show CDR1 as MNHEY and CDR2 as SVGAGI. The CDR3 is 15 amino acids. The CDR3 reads CASSSTPGQGRGYTF. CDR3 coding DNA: TGTGCCAGCAGTTCAACTCCGGGACAGGGGAGAGGCTACACCTTC.

The CDR3 DNA reads TGTGCCTGGGGGACTAGCTTCCCAGATACGCAGTATTTT. It specifies CAWGTSFPDTQYF. This chain links TRBV30 with TRBJ2-3; 9 bases map to TRBD2. Germline lookup yields CDR1 GTSNPN and CDR2 SVGIG (reference sequence). After removal of 5 bases from V and 4 bases from J, the junction contained 4 bases not matched to a gene. This CDR3 region has 13 residues.

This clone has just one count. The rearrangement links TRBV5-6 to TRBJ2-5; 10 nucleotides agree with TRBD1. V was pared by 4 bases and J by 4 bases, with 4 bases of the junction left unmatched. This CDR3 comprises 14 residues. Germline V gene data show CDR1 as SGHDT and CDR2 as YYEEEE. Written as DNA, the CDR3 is TGTGCCAGCAGCAGGCGGGACAGGGGAGAGACCCAGTACTTC. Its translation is CASSRRDRGETQYF.

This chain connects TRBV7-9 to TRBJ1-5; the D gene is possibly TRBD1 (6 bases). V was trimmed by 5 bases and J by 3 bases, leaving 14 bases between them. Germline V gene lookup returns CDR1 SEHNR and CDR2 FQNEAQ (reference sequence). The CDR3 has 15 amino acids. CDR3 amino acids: CASSPQGGDNQPQHF. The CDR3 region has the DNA TGTGCCAGCAGCCCACAGGGTGGGGACAATCAGCCCCAGCATTTT.

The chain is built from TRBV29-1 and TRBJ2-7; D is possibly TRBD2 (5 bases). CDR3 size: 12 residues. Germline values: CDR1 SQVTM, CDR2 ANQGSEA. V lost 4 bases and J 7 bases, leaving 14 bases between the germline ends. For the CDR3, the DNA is TGCAGCGTTGGGGAGCCGAACGGGGAGCAGTACTTC. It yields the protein CSVGEPNGEQYF.